This T cell receptor (beta chain) was captured by sequencing in a study of T-cell memory formation after mild COVID-19 (dated by TCRdb to 2020 to 2023). With regard to the full study: TCR sequence clusters from the two donors were found to be largely donor specific. T-cell clones expanding and contracting after mild COVID-19 in a couple of donors were tracked by longitudinal TCRalpha and TCRbeta repertoire sequencing. The cohort was made up of two young adult volunteers, one female and one male, who were previously healthy. The investigation overall reported the following: Some responding clones were detected in pre-infection memory, which suggested that pre-existing cross-reactive memory T cells had joined the SARS-CoV-2 response. Clones that contracted from day 15 to 85 showed balanced CD4/CD8 phenotypes, whereas a second wave of clones that expanded from day 15 to 37 leaned towards CD4+. The study covered only two mild cases, and larger cohorts including severe cases with pre-infection samples were considered necessary. Contracting CD4+ clones were located mainly in the CM and EM memory subsets, whereas CD8+ clones were found to be enriched in EMRA. Whether the second-wave clones peaking on day 37 were SARS-CoV-2 specific was not confirmed.

CDR1 and CDR2 are read off the germline V gene as KGHSH and LQKENI. The CDR3 goes from the cysteine to the phenylalanine over 14 residues. Of the read, only the CDR3 DNA is kept; its 42 bases are in frame from base 1. V loses 3 bases of germline sequence and J loses 5 bases, and the interval between the two ends is 14 bases. The reads were generated on an Illumina NovaSeq 6000. Using 5'RACE with constant-segment primers, TCRalpha and TCRbeta cDNA libraries were constructed, with sample barcodes and unique molecular identifiers added in the process. Trizol reagent was used to extract RNA from every sample. Libraries were amplified in two PCR steps, with a second sample barcode and Illumina TruSeq adapters added in the second step. Sequencing of libraries was performed on an Illumina NovaSeq with 2 x 150 bp paired-end reads. On the authors' methods: With migec v1.2.7, reads were demultiplexed and then collapsed into UMI-guided consensus sequences. Using mixcr v2.1.11, UMI consensuses were aligned to TRA and TRB V and J templates and then assembled into clonotypes. Clonotypes were classified as expanded or contracted when called significant by both edgeR and NoisET, with noise models trained on biological replicates. For edgeR calls, the cutoffs were a false discovery rate-adjusted p below 0.01 and a log2 fold-change threshold of 1. As an exploratory analysis of dynamics, max-normalized trajectories of the 1000 most abundant clonotypes were examined with PCA combined with hierarchical clustering. The CD4 or CD8 phenotype of responding clones was assigned using the separately sequenced CD4+ and CD8+ repertoires. TCRdb trimmed public reads at Q25 via fastp, called clones via MiXCR and kept in-frame beta chains. Every entry covers one CDR3 protein and lists the most common genes and DNA from its rows. TCRdb, not the authors, supplied the V and J calls. The sample table lists under 250,000 distinct CDR3 sequences, just over 15% of them with a count of one. The ten largest account for approximately 2.1% of the sample.

This clonotype was recorded a few times. It has no known antigen specificity. The input lacks base qualities; no much larger clone sits a single base away. Ficoll-Paque density gradient centrifugation was used to isolate PBMCs. Specimen: PBMCs or a T cell subset sorted from them (not recorded which). The chain was built from TRBV18 and TRBJ2-7; a weak D assignment points to TRBD1 (6 bases agree). This clonotype was sampled from an adult woman who had mild COVID-19 (a few samples of this study predate the infection). The sample titles of this study are shuffled in the database, so cell type and time point are left out; the donor was told from shared clones. The CDR3 sequence is CASSPGAGANEQYF. The DNA reads as follows: TGTGCCAGCTCACCCGGGGCAGGGGCTAACGAGCAGTACTTC.